A selection of T cell receptor beta chains follows, all from one sample in a study of OX40 agonist ivuxolimab in advanced cancers. Profiling relied on immunoSEQ multiplex PCR, and the TCRdb table lists in-frame clones only, not all of them. The sample gives tens of thousands of clones, about four fifths of which show up once; 0.78% is in the top ten. Sequenced material: CD4+ or CD8+ T cells sorted from blood, taken in a trial of the OX40 agonist ivuxolimab. The receptors come from an adult with an advanced solid tumor such as melanoma, head and neck, liver or kidney cancer. Both conserved end residues are part of each CDR3. D genes are given only for firm matches. Where a row states a size, it is once, few, many or the class of an expanded clone; other rows omit it.

abundance,d_gene,v_gene,j_gene,CDR3nt,CDR3aa
-,-,TRBV6-1,TRBJ1-1,TGTGCCAGCAGCAGCCAGGAGAACACTGAAGCTTTCTTT,CASSSQENTEAFF
-,-,TRBV28,TRBJ2-2,TGTGCCAGCAGTTTAAAGGGACGGGAGCTGTTTTTT,CASSLKGRELFF
-,TRBD1,TRBV5-1,TRBJ2-5,TGCGCCAGCAGCTACGGGACAGGAGAGACCCAGTACTTC,CASSYGTGETQYF
few,TRBD2,TRBV7-8,TRBJ2-7,TGTGCCAGCAGCTTTTTAACTAGCGGCTCCTACGAGCAGTACTTC,CASSFLTSGSYEQYF
-,-,TRBV5-1,TRBJ2-3,TGCGCCAGCAGCTTAGGACCCTCAGATACGCAGTATTTT,CASSLGPSDTQYF
once,-,TRBV27,TRBJ2-7,TGTGCCAGCAGTTTGGAGCGTGGGGACAAGCAGTACTTC,CASSLERGDKQYF
-,TRBD1,TRBV6-5,TRBJ1-2,TGTGCCAGCAGAACGACAGGGGCGGGCTACACCTTC,CASRTTGAGYTF
-,TRBD1,TRBV7-2,TRBJ1-4,TGTGCCAGCAGCTTACTCGGGACAGGGAGCGAAAAACTGTTTTTT,CASSLLGTGSEKLFF
-,TRBD2,TRBV5-4,TRBJ2-7,TGTGCCAGCAGCTCGGGACTAGCGGGAGGGCCGCGTGAGCAGTACTTC,CASSSGLAGGPREQYF
-,TRBD1,TRBV5-1,TRBJ1-4,TGCGCCAGCAGCTTCGGACAGGGCGAAAAACTGTTTTTT,CASSFGQGEKLFF
-,-,TRBV9,TRBJ2-1,TGTGCCAGCAGCGCTAGCGCCCTCACTTACAATGAGCAGTTCTTC,CASSASALTYNEQFF
-,-,TRBV5-1,TRBJ2-1,TGCGCCAGCAGCTCAGGACAGACCTCCTACAATGAGCAGTTCTTC,CASSSGQTSYNEQFF
-,TRBD1,TRBV28,TRBJ1-2,TGTGCCATCCTCTCGGGACAGATCTATGGCTACACCTTC,CAILSGQIYGYTF
once,-,TRBV28,TRBJ2-7,TGTGCCAGCAGTTCATATAAGACAGGCTACGAGCAGTACTTC,CASSSYKTGYEQYF
-,-,TRBV14,TRBJ1-6,TGTGCCAGCAGCCAAGATCTAACACCTTATAATTCACCCCTCCACTTT,CASSQDLTPYNSPLHF
-,-,TRBV6-1,TRBJ2-7,TGTGCCAGCAGGAGGGGCGGGACAGAGACCTACGAGCAGTACTTC,CASRRGGTETYEQYF
-,TRBD1,TRBV19,TRBJ1-5,TGTGCCAGTAGTATTCGGGACAGGGGGCAAGGCTTTGTTCAGCCCCAGCATTTT,CASSIRDRGQGFVQPQHF
-,TRBD1,TRBV6-5,TRBJ1-4,TGTGCCAGCATGCGGACAGGGGGCAGGGAAAAACTGTTTTTT,CASMRTGGREKLFF
-,-,TRBV7-2,TRBJ2-1,TGTGCCAGCAGCTTACCCACAGGGGGGGGCAGCTCCTACAATGAGCAGTTCTTC,CASSLPTGGGSSYNEQFF
few,TRBD2,TRBV5-1,TRBJ2-5,TGCGCCAGCAGCTTGCCCGGGACTAGGCAAGAGACCCAGTACTTC,CASSLPGTRQETQYF
-,-,TRBV9,TRBJ1-1,TGTGCCAGCAGCGCGGGACGGGGCGATGACACTGAAGCTTTCTTT,CASSAGRGDDTEAFF
-,-,TRBV19,TRBJ2-5,TGTGCCAGTAGCGAGGGGGGGGGAGAGACCCAGTACTTC,CASSEGGGETQYF
-,TRBD1,TRBV18,TRBJ1-2,TGTGCCAGCTCACCAAGACAGGGGGCAATCCCGACTAACTATGGCTACACCTTC,CASSPRQGAIPTNYGYTF
few,-,TRBV30,TRBJ1-1,TGTGCCTGGAGTGCCGGGCAGAGGAACACTGAAGCTTTCTTT,CAWSAGQRNTEAFF
-,-,TRBV7-3,TRBJ2-3,TGTGCCAGCAGCTCCTCGAGGACCGGGAGACAAGATACGCAGTATTTT,CASSSSRTGRQDTQYF
-,-,TRBV12-5,TRBJ2-2,TGTGCTAGTGGCACCACAGACGGCGGGAACACCGGGGAGCTGTTTTTT,CASGTTDGGNTGELFF
-,TRBD1,TRBV5-1,TRBJ2-3,TGCGCCAGCAGCTTGGAGGCAGGGGGTTACACAGATACGCAGTATTTT,CASSLEAGGYTDTQYF
-,TRBD1,TRBV27,TRBJ1-2,TGTGCCAGCATGACCCCGGGACAGGGCAAGTATGGCTACACCTTC,CASMTPGQGKYGYTF
-,-,TRBV28,TRBJ2-7,TGTGCCAGCAGTTTATGGCGGGTGAGCTCCTACGAGCAGTACTTC,CASSLWRVSSYEQYF
-,TRBD1,TRBV11-2,TRBJ1-6,TGTGCCAGCAGCCCCGACAGGGAAGGGTCACCCCTCCACTTT,CASSPDREGSPLHF
-,-,TRBV6-6,TRBJ1-2,TGTGCGGTGATAACAGCGGGGGGCTATGGCTACACCTTC,CAVITAGGYGYTF
-,-,TRBV12-2,TRBJ2-1,TGTGCAAGTCGCTTAGGGACCGGGGCCGGGGGTTCCTACAATGAGCAGTTCTTC,CASRLGTGAGGSYNEQFF
-,-,TRBV9,TRBJ1-4,TGTGCCAGCAGCCCTCGGACAGTTTGGGGGATGTCTAATGAAAAACTGTTTTTT,CASSPRTVWGMSNEKLFF
-,TRBD2,TRBV9,TRBJ2-5,TGTGCCAGCAGCGTAGCTACGGGATTGGGACTAGCGGGGGCCGAGTACCAAGAGACCCAGTACTTC,CASSVATGLGLAGAEYQETQYF
-,-,TRBV6-1,TRBJ1-2,TGTGCCAGCAGTGAATTGGGGTTTGGCTACACCTTC,CASSELGFGYTF
-,-,TRBV6-1,TRBJ2-5,TGTGCCAGCAGTTACCTAGAGACCCAGTACTTC,CASSYLETQYF
-,TRBD1,TRBV5-1,TRBJ2-2,TGCGCCAGCGGGGACCAGGGGGCGCGCGGGGAGCTGTTTTTT,CASGDQGARGELFF
-,TRBD1,TRBV10-3,TRBJ1-4,TGTGCCATCAGGGCGGGACAGGGCGAGAAAAAACTGTTTTTT,CAIRAGQGEKKLFF
few,-,TRBV4-2,TRBJ2-3,TGTGCCAGCAGCCAAGATGTTCGGATCCCCACAGATACGCAGTATTTT,CASSQDVRIPTDTQYF
once,-,TRBV18,TRBJ1-3,TGTGCCAGCTCACCGGGAACAGGGTTGGTCGGAAACACCATATATTTT,CASSPGTGLVGNTIYF
-,-,TRBV7-2,TRBJ2-2,TGTGCCAGCAGCGGAACGAACACCGGGGAGCTGTTTTTT,CASSGTNTGELFF
-,-,TRBV7-8,TRBJ1-1,TGTGCCAGCAGCCAAAGGACGGCGAACACTGAAGCTTTCTTT,CASSQRTANTEAFF
-,TRBD2,TRBV7-2,TRBJ2-1,TGTGCCAGCAGCTCCCTAGCGGGGGCCGGTTACAATGAGCAGTTCTTC,CASSSLAGAGYNEQFF
-,-,TRBV19,TRBJ2-3,TGTGCCAGTAGTATAGGGGACGACACAGATACGCAGTATTTT,CASSIGDDTDTQYF
-,-,TRBV5-1,TRBJ1-2,TGCGCCAGCAGCGTTACAGAAAACTATGGCTACACCTTC,CASSVTENYGYTF
-,-,TRBV7-9,TRBJ1-1,TGTGCCAGCAGCCGGGATTTTGAAGCTTTCTTT,CASSRDFEAFF